This T cell receptor beta chain is drawn from a study of OX40 agonist ivuxolimab in advanced cancers. The protocol was immunoSEQ multiplex PCR, while the TCRdb copy is restricted to in-frame clones and leaves out a portion. The sample records about 52,000 clones, around four fifths being singletons. Study-wide results and caveats: Some nonresponders also had low normalized T-cell clonal expansion. Fewer expanded clones were found on average in CD4+ than in CD8+ T cells.

V gave up 7 bases and J gave up 2 bases, with 16 bases separating them. The length of the CDR3 is 14 residues. Germline V gives CDR1 SQVTM, CDR2 ANQGSEA. The count of this clone is one. Antigen: not known. This sequence originates from an adult with an advanced solid tumor such as melanoma, head and neck, liver or kidney cancer. The material was CD4+ or CD8+ T cells sorted from blood, obtained in a trial of the OX40 agonist ivuxolimab. The chain uses TRBV29-1 and TRBJ2-3, with D possibly being TRBD2 (5 bases). The CDR3 DNA is TGCAGCGCCAAGCGGATTATACCCACAGATACGCAGTATTTT. The encoded protein is CSAKRIIPTDTQYF.